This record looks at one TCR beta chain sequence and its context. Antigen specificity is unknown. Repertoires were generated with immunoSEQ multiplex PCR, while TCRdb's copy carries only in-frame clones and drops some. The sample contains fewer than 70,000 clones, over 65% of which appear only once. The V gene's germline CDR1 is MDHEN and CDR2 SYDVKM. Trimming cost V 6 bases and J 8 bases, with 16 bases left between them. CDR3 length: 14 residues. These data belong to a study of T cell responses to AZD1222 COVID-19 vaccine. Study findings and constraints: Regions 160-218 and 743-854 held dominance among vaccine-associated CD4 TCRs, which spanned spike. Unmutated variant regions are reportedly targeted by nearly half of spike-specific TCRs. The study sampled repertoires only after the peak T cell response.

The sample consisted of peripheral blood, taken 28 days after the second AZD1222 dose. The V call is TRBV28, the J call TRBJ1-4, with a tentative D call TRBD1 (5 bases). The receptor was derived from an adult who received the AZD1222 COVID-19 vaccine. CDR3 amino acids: CASRLGGSDEKLFF. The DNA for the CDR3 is TGTGCCAGCAGACTTGGGGGTTCTGACGAAAAACTGTTTTTT.